The 13 T cell receptor beta chains listed next were all sequenced from one sample in a study of T cells in Graves' hyperthyroidism and ophthalmopathy. TCR beta CDR3 sequences were amplified from RNA transcripts. In the first-round RT-PCR of the TCR CDR3, the HTBI primer set was used. TCRdb re-called the multiplex PCR reads with MiXCR, one entry per CDR3 protein. The table lists 530,000 or so distinct CDR3 sequences, more than 45% of them singletons. What was sequenced was peripheral blood or thyroid tissue (not recorded which). The receptors shown here come from a woman aged 18-29 years with Graves' hyperthyroidism.

The chain links TRBV30 to TRBJ2-5, with D uncertain. Germline CDR1 and CDR2: GTSNPN and SVGIG (reference sequence). This CDR3 contains 12 residues. V was clipped by 4 bases and J by 0 bases, with 6 bases between them. As DNA, the CDR3 is TGTGCCTGGAATAGGTACCAAGAGACCCAGTACTTC. As protein: CAWNRYQETQYF.

To note about this clonotype: The CDR3 end shows no conserved phenylalanine or tryptophan, and so a read error is likely. The limits of the CDR3 on the DNA are not certain, so only TCRdb's listed CDR3 is given. CDR3 amino acids: CASSPRVR. The rearrangement links TRBV7-2 to TRBJ2-7; the tabulated D call, TRBD2, remains unverified against the DNA. Germline values: CDR1 SGHTA, CDR2 FQGNSA. Termini included, the CDR3 measures 8 amino acids.

V usage is TRBV7-2 and J usage is TRBJ2-7; the match to TRBD2 covers 11 bases. The germline CDR1 and CDR2 sequences are SGHTA and FQGNSA. The CDR3 runs 15 residues. Unmatched junction bases numbered 2, after V lost 0 bases and J lost 4 bases. The CDR3 bases are TGTGCCAGCAGCTTAGCAAGACTAGCGGGGTACGAGCAGTACTTC. Translation gives CASSLARLAGYEQYF. The full variable domain, completed using reference TRBV7-2 and TRBJ2-7, is GAGVSQSPSNKVTEKGKDVELRCDPISGHTALYWYRQSLGQGLEFLIYFQGNSAPDKSGLPSDRFSAERTGGSVSTLTIQRTQQEDSAVYLCASSLARLAGYEQYFGPGTRLTVT.

A word on this clonotype: A much bigger clone sits one base away, suggesting this may be a read error. The J gene is TRBJ2-7, the V gene TRBV6-5; possibly TRBD2 for D (6 bases). Trimming stripped 7 bases from V and 7 bases from J, with 20 bases between. Germline V CDR1 and CDR2: MNHEY, SVGAGI. There are 14 residues in the CDR3. Here the CDR3 reads CASKPGDPRLEQYF. CDR3 sequence (DNA): TGTGCCAGCAAGCCGGGGGATCCCCGACTTGAGCAGTACTTC.

Turning to this clonotype: It may be a read error: a sequence one base away is much more abundant. This rearrangement joins TRBV7-2 to TRBJ2-3, with a weak D call TRBD2 (6 bases). The CDR3 spans 15 residues. Germline-derived CDR1 and CDR2 are SGHTA and FQGNSA. The CDR3 coding sequence is TGTGCCGGCAGCCTACTAGGGACTAGCACAGATACGCAGTATTTT. It yields the protein CAGSLLGTSTDTQYF.

This sequence joins TRBV24-1 and TRBJ2-3; 12 bases line up with TRBD2. The germline CDR1 and CDR2 sequences are KGHDR and SFDVKD. After removal of 4 bases from V and 3 bases from J, the junction contained 16 bases not matched to a gene. CDR3 length equals 20 residues. CDR3 protein: CATSDRTSSGRAYGTDTQYF. Here the CDR3 DNA reads TGTGCCACCAGTGACCGGACTTCTAGCGGGAGGGCCTATGGAACAGATACGCAGTATTTT.

On this clonotype: Compared with germline, one end of the junction differs, possibly owing to a read error. This chain connects TRBV10-3 to TRBJ2-5, with 10 positions matching TRBD2. Germline assignment: CDR1 ENHRY and CDR2 SYGVKD. The CDR3 covers 14 residues. The DNA of the CDR3 is TGTGCCCTCAGGGTAGCGGGAGGTGTAGAGACCCAGTACTTC. This translates into CALRVAGGVETQYF.

This clonotype was detected only once. The CDR3 nucleotides are TGTGCCAGCAGCCGAGGGTCCGGGGAGCTGTTTTTT. It translates to CASSRGSGELFF. The chain employs TRBV13 and TRBJ2-2; D may be TRBD2 (5 bases). The CDR3 spans 12 residues. Trimming took 5 bases from V and 6 from J, leaving 7 bases between them. Germline V lookup: CDR1 PRHDT, CDR2 FYEKMQ (reference sequence).

The chain has TRBV10-3 and TRBJ1-5; D is uncertain. Germline CDR1 ENHRY, CDR2 SYGVKD. The CDR3 runs to 14 residues. CDR3 DNA sequence: TGTGCTAGCGTCAGCTTTGGGGGCAATCAGCCCCAGCATTTT. It is translated as CASVSFGGNQPQHF.

This chain links TRBV7-9 with TRBJ1-5; D gene ambiguous. V gave up 1 base and J gave up 2 bases, with 6 bases separating them. Germline CDR1 and CDR2: SEHNR and FQNEAQ (reference sequence). This CDR3 is built from 14 residues. CDR3 loop: CASSLDPGNQPQHF. The CDR3, as DNA: TGTGCCAGCAGCTTAGATCCCGGCAATCAGCCCCAGCATTTT. Full variable domain (outside the CDR3, taken from reference TRBV7-9 and TRBJ1-5): DTGVSQNPRHKITKRGQNVTFRCDPISEHNRLYWYRQTLGQGPEFLTYFQNEAQLEKSRLLSDRFSAERPKGSFSTLEIQRTEQGDSAMYLCASSLDPGNQPQHFGDGTRLSIL.

The chain carries TRBV2 and TRBJ1-2; D unresolved. The CDR3 is 11 amino acids. Germline V lookup: CDR1 SNHLY, CDR2 FYNNEI. The V and J ends lost 7 bases and 8 bases respectively, with 11 bases between them. The CDR3 DNA is TGTGCCAGCAACGGTCTTGGAGGCTACACCTTC. Protein sequence: CASNGLGGYTF.

This clonotype was seen a handful of times. The chain employs TRBV2 and TRBJ2-3; a weak D match, TRBD2 (5 bases). Trimming removed 7 bases at V and 4 bases at J, with 12 bases between. Germline CDR1 SNHLY, CDR2 FYNNEI. The CDR3 has 13 amino acids. The CDR3 spells CASMRGIADTQYF. CDR3 sequence (DNA): TGTGCCAGCATGAGAGGGATCGCAGATACGCAGTATTTT.

This rearrangement joins TRBV14 to TRBJ1-2, with D possibly matching TRBD1 (6 bases). In germline, CDR1 is SGHDN, CDR2 FVKESK. This CDR3 has 15 residues. V was pared by 0 bases and J by 8 bases, with 16 bases between. The CDR3 here is CASSQETGRGSGYTF. DNA of the CDR3: TGTGCCAGCAGCCAAGAGACAGGAAGAGGGTCGGGCTACACCTTC.